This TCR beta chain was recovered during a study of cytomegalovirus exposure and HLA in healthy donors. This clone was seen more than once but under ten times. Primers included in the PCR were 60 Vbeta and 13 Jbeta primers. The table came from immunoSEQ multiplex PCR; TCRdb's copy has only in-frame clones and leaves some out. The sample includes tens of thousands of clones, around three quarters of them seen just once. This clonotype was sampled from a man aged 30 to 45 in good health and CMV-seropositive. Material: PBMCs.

CDR3 protein: CASSLVDRAGELFF. In DNA, the CDR3 is TGTGCCAGCAGCTTAGTAGATAGAGCCGGGGAGCTGTTTTTT. The V and J genes are TRBV7-9 and TRBJ2-2; D call uncertain. CDR1 is SEHNR, CDR2 FQNEAQ, per germline (reference sequence). V was shortened by 1 base and J by 6 bases, with 9 bases between the two germline ends. The CDR3 sequence is 14 residues long.